The entry below gives a single T cell receptor (beta chain) sequence along with its context. The target antigen is unknown. The data are from a study of graft-versus-host responses after intestinal transplantation. Study background: Multivisceral, liver-intestinal, or isolated intestinal grafts went to recipients. Study-wide results and limits: Ileal or blood samples showed some GvH clones first, and such clones were also found in recipient marrow. High graft-versus-host to host-versus-graft clonal ratios were found in allografts of patients who had graft-donor T cell macrochimerism.

The repertoire was sequenced with immunoSEQ multiplex PCR; TCRdb's copy has only in-frame clones and lacks some. In the table there are under 65,000 clones, about 94% of which are singletons. Sequenced here: unstimulated CD4+ T cells sorted from spleen or lymph node cells, sampled before transplant. The receptor comes from a human donor who was the organ donor for an intestinal transplant.

Here the CDR3 reads CSARVGGAYTF. Here the CDR3 DNA reads TGCAGTGCTAGAGTAGGGGGCGCCTACACCTTC. V is TRBV20-1 and J is TRBJ1-2; 7 bases agree with TRBD1. The CDR3 extends over 11 amino acids. Germline lookup yields CDR1 DFQATT and CDR2 SNEGSKA (reference sequence). V trimming: 1 base; J trimming: 10 bases; junction bases outside the gene matches: 3.